These 10 T cell receptor beta chains were all obtained from the same sample, sequenced in a study of vaccination and CD4 T cells after COVID-19. Documented treatment: approximately 9-day PBMC culture with coronavirus spike peptide pools or control peptides (ViraFEST assay). The Oncomine TCR Beta short-read assay sequenced DNA from cultured CD4+ T cells. TCRdb redid the calling of the PCR reads with MiXCR, one entry per CDR3 protein. The sample comprises almost 20,000 distinct CDR3 sequences, 40% to 55% of which are singletons, and over 2.5% rests with the top ten. The antigens for these receptors are not known. The source was CD4+ T cells from blood, cultured in vitro, collected after SARS-CoV-2 vaccination. The receptors here all came from a human donor who had recovered from COVID-19.

Only a few counts were recorded for this clonotype. The J gene is TRBJ1-2, the V gene TRBV5-4; no reliable D call. The CDR3 extends over 14 amino acids. V dropped 0 bases and J dropped 3 bases, with 9 bases sitting between them. Germline CDR1 and CDR2: SGHNT and YYREEE (reference sequence). Here the CDR3 reads CASSLGETYYGYTF. CDR3 nucleotides: TGTGCCAGCAGCTTGGGTGAGACCTACTATGGCTACACCTTC. Complete variable domain (other parts from reference TRBV5-4 and TRBJ1-2): ETGVTQSPTHLIKTRGQQVTLRCSSQSGHNTVSWYQQALGQGPQFIFQYYREEENGRGNFPPRFSGLQFPNYSSELNVNALELDDSALYLCASSLGETYYGYTFGSGTRLTVV.

In its sample, this clonotype was seen a few times. The chain employs TRBV15 and TRBJ1-1, with unresolved D. Looked up from germline, CDR1 is LNHNV and CDR2 is YYDKDF (reference sequence). V lost 6 bases, J lost 3 bases, and 11 bases lay in between. This CDR3 spans 13 amino acids. DNA for the CDR3: TGTGCCACCAGGGAGGACCGGCACACTGAAGCTTTCTTT. Its translation: CATREDRHTEAFF.

The chain couples TRBV7-3 to TRBJ1-1; D uncertain. The CDR3 consists of 15 residues. CDR1 and CDR2 from the germline V gene are SGHTA and FQGTGA. The ends were cut back, 5 bases at V and 0 bases at J, with 13 bases in the middle. The DNA for the CDR3 is TGTGCCAGCAGCCCATCACCGGGTATGAACACTGAAGCTTTCTTT. Protein sequence: CASSPSPGMNTEAFF.

This rearrangement joins TRBV20-1 to TRBJ2-7, with 11 bases identical to TRBD1. CDR3 length: 14 residues. Germline values: CDR1 DFQATT, CDR2 SNEGSKA (reference sequence). Losses at the gene ends were 5 bases for V and 2 bases for J; bases not matched to a gene: 5. The CDR3 is CSAGQGASTYEQYF. CDR3 DNA: TGCAGTGCTGGACAGGGGGCATCCACCTACGAGCAGTACTTC.

This clonotype was detected a few times. This sequence joins TRBV27 and TRBJ1-1; D is possibly TRBD1 (6 bases). V was clipped by 4 bases and J by 5 bases, with 14 bases between them. The CDR3 has 14 amino acids. The V gene's germline CDR1 is MNHEY and CDR2 SMNVEV (reference sequence). The DNA of the CDR3 is TGTGCCAGCAGTTACCGGCAGGGGCAGACTGAAGCTTTCTTT. This translates into CASSYRQGQTEAFF.

This clonotype was counted a few times. The chain couples TRBV6-1 to TRBJ1-6; no clear D. CDR3 length: 15 residues. V lost 6 bases to trimming and J lost 9 bases, with 18 bases between them. The germline V gene has CDR1 MNHNS and CDR2 SASEGT. DNA for the CDR3: TGTGCCAGCAGCGCCCCGCGGGAAGTTTCTTCACCCCTCCACTTT. Protein: CASSAPREVSSPLHF.

The chain couples TRBV7-2 to TRBJ2-5; no clear D gene. Germline V CDR1 and CDR2: SGHTA, FQGNSA. The CDR3 is made up of 13 amino acids. Trimming left V 5 bases short and J 2 bases short, with 9 bases between. This CDR3 reads CASSRGLQETQYF. Written as DNA, the CDR3 is TGTGCCAGCAGCCGAGGCTTACAAGAGACCCAGTACTTC.

V is TRBV6-5 and J is TRBJ1-1; D unresolved. Germline loops: CDR1 MNHEY, CDR2 SVGAGI. This CDR3 region has 12 residues. V was shortened by 3 bases and J by 7 bases, with 9 bases between the two germline ends. Written as DNA, the CDR3 is TGTGCCAGCAGTTATTCCGGGAATGAAGCTTTCTTT. Translating it yields CASSYSGNEAFF.

This clonotype showed up just a few times. The chain combines TRBV7-2 with TRBJ2-3; 13 bases are shared with TRBD2. V dropped 4 bases and J dropped 3; count of bases not matched to a gene: 7. The CDR3 is 17 residues long. Germline V gives CDR1 SGHTA, CDR2 FQGNSA. CDR3 sequence reads: CASSSRLAGGVTDTQYF. DNA of the CDR3: TGTGCCAGCAGCTCGCGACTAGCGGGGGGTGTGACAGATACGCAGTATTTT. Complete variable domain (other parts from reference TRBV7-2 and TRBJ2-3): GAGVSQSPSNKVTEKGKDVELRCDPISGHTALYWYRQSLGQGLEFLIYFQGNSAPDKSGLPSDRFSAERTGGSVSTLTIQRTQQEDSAVYLCASSSRLAGGVTDTQYFGPGTRLTVL.

This chain links TRBV6-1 with TRBJ2-1; D is uncertain. V was shortened by 6 bases and J by 8 bases, with 8 bases between the two germline ends. The CDR3 loop spans 11 amino acids. Germline CDR1 is MNHNS and CDR2 is SASEGT. CDR3 sequence reads: CASSRGHEQFF. In nucleotides, the CDR3 is TGTGCCAGCAGCCGCGGCCATGAGCAGTTCTTC.